The T cell receptor (beta chain) under discussion was sequenced for a study of blood T cells in healthy people across ages. Primers used in a second PCR of roughly 7 to 12 cycles were a sample-barcoded 5' primer and a J-beta primer mix. Each CDR3 protein is one row after TCRdb ran MiXCR on the 5' RACE reads. Of approximately 1.5 million distinct CDR3 sequences in the sample, roughly 30% are singletons; the top ten hold around 11%. Researchers collected around 10 milliliters of peripheral blood from every single donor. This clonotype was seen a few times. The length of the CDR3 is 16 residues. Germline-derived CDR1 and CDR2 are MNHEY and SMNVEV (reference sequence). V lost 5 bases and J lost 9; bases outside the gene matches: 14.

V and J are TRBV27 and TRBJ2-1; 9 bases fit TRBD2. The TCR originated in a woman aged 25 to 39 in good health. The specimen was blood. The CDR3 DNA reads as TGTGCCAGCAGTCCCAAATGGCGGGAGGGTACAAGTGAGCAGTTCTTC. This sequence encodes CASSPKWREGTSEQFF.